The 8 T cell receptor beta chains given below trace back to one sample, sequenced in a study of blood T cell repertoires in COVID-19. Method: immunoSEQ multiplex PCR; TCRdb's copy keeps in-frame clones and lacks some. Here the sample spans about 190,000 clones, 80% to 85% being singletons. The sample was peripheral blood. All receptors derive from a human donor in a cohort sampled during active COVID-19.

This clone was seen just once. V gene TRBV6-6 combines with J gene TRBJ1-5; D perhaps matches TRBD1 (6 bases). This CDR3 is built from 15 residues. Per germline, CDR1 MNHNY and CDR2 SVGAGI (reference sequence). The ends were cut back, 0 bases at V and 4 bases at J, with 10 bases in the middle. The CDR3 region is CASSYSGGPNQPQHF. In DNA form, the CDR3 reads TGTGCCAGCAGTTACTCGGGGGGGCCGAATCAGCCCCAGCATTTT.

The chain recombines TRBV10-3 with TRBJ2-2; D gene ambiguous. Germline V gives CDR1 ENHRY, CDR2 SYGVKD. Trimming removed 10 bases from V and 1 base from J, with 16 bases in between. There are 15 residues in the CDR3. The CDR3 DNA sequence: TGTGCCACCTCTTACGGGTCCCAGAACACCGGGGAGCTGTTTTTT. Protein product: CATSYGSQNTGELFF.

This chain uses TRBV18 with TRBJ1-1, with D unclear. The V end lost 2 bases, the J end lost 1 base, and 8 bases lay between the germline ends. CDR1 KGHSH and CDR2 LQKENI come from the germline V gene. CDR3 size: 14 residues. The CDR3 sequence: CASSPVTRNTEAFF. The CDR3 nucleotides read TGTGCCAGCTCACCAGTCACACGGAACACTGAAGCTTTCTTT.

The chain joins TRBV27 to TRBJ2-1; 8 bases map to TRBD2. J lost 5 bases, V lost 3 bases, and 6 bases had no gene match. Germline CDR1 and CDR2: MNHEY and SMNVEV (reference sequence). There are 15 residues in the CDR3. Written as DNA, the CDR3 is TGTGCCAGCAGTTTTAACCGGGAGGGGCACAATGAGCAGTTCTTC. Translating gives CASSFNREGHNEQFF.

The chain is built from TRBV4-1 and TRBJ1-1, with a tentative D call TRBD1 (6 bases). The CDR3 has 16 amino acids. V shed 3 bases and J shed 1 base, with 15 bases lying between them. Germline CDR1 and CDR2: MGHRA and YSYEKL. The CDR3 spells CASSHYFPGANTEAFF. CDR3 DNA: TGCGCCAGCAGCCATTATTTCCCAGGGGCGAACACTGAAGCTTTCTTT.

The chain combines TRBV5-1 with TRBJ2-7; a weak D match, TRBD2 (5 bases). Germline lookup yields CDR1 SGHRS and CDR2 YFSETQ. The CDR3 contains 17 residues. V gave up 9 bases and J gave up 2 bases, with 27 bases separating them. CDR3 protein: CANPFGGSVRRTYEQYF. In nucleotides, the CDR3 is TGCGCCAACCCCTTTGGTGGTAGCGTAAGAAGAACCTACGAGCAGTACTTC.

CDR3 nucleotide sequence: TGTGCCACCTCCCCGACTAGTTCCTACAATGAGCAGTTCTTC. Translating it yields CATSPTSSYNEQFF. This rearrangement joins TRBV15 to TRBJ2-1, with TRBD2 as a possible D gene (6 bases). Germline CDR1 and CDR2: LNHNV and YYDKDF (reference sequence). V lost 8 bases, J lost 1 base, and 12 bases lay in between. CDR3 length: 14 amino acids.

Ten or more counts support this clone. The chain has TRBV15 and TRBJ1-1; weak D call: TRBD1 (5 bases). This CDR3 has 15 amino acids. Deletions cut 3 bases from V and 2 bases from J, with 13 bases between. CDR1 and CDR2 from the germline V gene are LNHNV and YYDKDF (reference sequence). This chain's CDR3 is CATSSRARANTEAFF. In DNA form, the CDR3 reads TGTGCCACCAGCAGTAGGGCCAGGGCTAACACTGAAGCTTTCTTT. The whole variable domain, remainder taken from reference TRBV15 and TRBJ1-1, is DAMVIQNPRYQVTQFGKPVTLSCSQTLNHNVMYWYQQKSSQAPKLLFHYYDKDFNNEADTPDNFQSRRPNTSFCFLDIRSPGLGDTAMYLCATSSRARANTEAFFGQGTRLTVV.